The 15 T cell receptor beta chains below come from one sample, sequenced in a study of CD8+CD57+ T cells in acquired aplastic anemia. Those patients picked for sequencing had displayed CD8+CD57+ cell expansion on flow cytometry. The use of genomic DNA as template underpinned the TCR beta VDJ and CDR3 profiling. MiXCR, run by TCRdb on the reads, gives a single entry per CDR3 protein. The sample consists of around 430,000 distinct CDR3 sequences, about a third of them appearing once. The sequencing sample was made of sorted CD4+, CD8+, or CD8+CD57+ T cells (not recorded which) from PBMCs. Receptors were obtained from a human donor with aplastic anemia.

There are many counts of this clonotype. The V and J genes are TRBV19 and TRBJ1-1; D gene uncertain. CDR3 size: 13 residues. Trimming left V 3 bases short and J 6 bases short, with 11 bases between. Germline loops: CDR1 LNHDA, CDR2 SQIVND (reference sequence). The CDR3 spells CASSITRGAEAFF. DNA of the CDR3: TGTGCCAGTAGTATTACTCGCGGGGCTGAAGCTTTCTTT.

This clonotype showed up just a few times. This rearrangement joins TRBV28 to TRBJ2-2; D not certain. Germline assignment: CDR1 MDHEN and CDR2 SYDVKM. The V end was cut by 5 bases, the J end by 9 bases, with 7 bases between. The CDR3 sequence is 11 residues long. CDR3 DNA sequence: TGTGCCAGCAGTAGCAAAAGGGAGCTGTTTTTT. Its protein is CASSSKRELFF.

The CDR3 coding sequence is TGTGCCAGCAGTGAACACCGGGATGTTGGCTACACCTTC. Protein sequence: CASSEHRDVGYTF. The genes are TRBV6-1 and TRBJ1-2; the D is unclear. The germline V gene encodes CDR1 MNHNS and CDR2 SASEGT. The CDR3 loop spans 13 amino acids. V dropped 2 bases and J dropped 7 bases, with 11 bases sitting between them.

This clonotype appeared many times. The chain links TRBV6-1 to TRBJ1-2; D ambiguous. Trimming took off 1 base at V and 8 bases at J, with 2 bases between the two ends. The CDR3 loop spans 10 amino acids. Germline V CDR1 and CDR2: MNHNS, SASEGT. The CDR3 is CASSEVGYTF. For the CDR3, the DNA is TGTGCCAGCAGTGAAGTCGGCTACACCTTC.

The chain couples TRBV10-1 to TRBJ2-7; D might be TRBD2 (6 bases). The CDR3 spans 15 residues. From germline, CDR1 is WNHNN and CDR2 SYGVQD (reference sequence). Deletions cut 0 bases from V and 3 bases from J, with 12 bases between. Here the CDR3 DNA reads TGCGCCAGCAGTGAGTCCGGGACGGACTACTACGAGCAGTACGTC. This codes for CASSESGTDYYEQYV.

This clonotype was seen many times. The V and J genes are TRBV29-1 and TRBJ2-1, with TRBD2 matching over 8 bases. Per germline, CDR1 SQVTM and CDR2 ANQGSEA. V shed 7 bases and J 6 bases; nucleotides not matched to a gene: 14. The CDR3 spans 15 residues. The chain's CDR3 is CSGGVLGRAGNEQFF. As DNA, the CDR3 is TGCAGCGGGGGGGTCCTCGGGAGGGCTGGCAATGAGCAGTTCTTC.

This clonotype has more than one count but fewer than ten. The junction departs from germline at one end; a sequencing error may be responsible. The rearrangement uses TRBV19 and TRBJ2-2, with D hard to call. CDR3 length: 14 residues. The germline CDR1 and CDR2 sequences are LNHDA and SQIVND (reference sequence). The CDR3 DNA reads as TGTGCCGGTAGTGCTACAACGAACACCGGGGAGCTGTTTTTT. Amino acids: CAGSATTNTGELFF.

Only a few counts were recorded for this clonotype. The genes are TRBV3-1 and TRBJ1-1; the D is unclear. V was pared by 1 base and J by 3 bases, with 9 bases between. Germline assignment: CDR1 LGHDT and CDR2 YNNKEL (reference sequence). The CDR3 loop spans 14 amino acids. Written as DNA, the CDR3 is TGTGCCAGCAGCCAAGTGGGAAGGTACACTGAAGCTTTCTTT. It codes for CASSQVGRYTEAFF.

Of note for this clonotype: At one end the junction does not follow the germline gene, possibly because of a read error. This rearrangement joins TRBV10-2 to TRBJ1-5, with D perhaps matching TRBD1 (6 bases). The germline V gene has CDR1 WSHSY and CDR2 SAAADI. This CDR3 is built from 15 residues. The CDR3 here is CAISESGEFQRGRHF. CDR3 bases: TGTGCCATCAGTGAATCAGGGGAATTCCAGCGAGGCCGGCATTTT.

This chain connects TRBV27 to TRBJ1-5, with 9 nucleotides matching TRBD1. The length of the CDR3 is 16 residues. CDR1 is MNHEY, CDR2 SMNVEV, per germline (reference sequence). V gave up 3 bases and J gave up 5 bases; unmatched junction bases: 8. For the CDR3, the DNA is TGTGCCAGCAGTTTCTCTCTGGGACAGGGAGATCAGCCCCAGCATTTT. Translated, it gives CASSFSLGQGDQPQHF.

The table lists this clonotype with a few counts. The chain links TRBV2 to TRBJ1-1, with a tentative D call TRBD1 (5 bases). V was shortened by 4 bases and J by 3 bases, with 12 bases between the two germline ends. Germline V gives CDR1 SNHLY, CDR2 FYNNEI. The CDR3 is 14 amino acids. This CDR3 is CASSGSGYDTEAFF. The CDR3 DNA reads TGTGCCAGCAGTGGTTCAGGGTATGACACTGAAGCTTTCTTT.

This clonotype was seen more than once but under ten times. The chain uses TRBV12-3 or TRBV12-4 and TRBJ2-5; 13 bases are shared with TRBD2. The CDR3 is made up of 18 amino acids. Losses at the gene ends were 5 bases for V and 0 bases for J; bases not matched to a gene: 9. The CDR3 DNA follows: TGTGCCAGCAGTCCGACTAGCGGGGGGATCCCCAACCAAGAGACCCAGTACTTC. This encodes CASSPTSGGIPNQETQYF.

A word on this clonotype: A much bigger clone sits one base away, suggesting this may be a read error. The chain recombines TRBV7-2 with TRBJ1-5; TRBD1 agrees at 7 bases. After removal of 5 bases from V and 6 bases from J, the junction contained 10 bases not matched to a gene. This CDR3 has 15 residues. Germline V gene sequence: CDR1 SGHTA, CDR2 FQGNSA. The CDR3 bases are TGTGCCAGCAGCCTGACCGGGGCAGGGGGTCAGCCCCAGCATTTT. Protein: CASSLTGAGGQPQHF.

CDR3 sequence reads: CASSLDRVFSEAFF. DNA of the CDR3: TGTGCCAGCAGCTTGGACAGGGTTTTCTCTGAAGCTTTCTTT. The rearrangement links TRBV7-2 to TRBJ1-1, with 8 bases matching TRBD1. Germline CDR1 and CDR2: SGHTA and FQGNSA. V lost 3 bases and J lost 6; bases outside the gene matches: 6. The length of the CDR3 is 14 residues.

Written as DNA, the CDR3 is TGTGCCAACAGCGAGGGCGGAGATCAGCCCCAGCATTTT. Protein product: CANSEGGDQPQHF. V gene TRBV10-3 combines with J gene TRBJ1-5, with D unclear. The CDR3 sequence is 13 residues long. CDR1 and CDR2 (germline): ENHRY, SYGVKD. V was clipped by 10 bases and J by 5 bases, with 15 bases between them.